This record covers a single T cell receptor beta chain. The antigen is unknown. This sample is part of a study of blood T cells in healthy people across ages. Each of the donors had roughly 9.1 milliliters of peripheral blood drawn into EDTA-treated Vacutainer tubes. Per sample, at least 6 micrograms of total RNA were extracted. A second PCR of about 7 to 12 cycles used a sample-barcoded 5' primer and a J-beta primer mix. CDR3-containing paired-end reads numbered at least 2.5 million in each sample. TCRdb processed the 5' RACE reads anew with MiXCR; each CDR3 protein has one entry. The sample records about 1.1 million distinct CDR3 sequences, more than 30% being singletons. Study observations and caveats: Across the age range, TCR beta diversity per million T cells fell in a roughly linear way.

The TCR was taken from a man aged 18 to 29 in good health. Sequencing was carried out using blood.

The CDR3 loop is CASSTTGGSEAFF. CDR3 coding DNA: TGTGCCAGCTCAACTACAGGGGGCTCTGAAGCTTTCTTT. This rearrangement joins TRBV18 to TRBJ1-1; 9 nucleotides agree with TRBD1. This CDR3 is built from 13 residues. The ends lost 5 bases at V and 6 bases at J; junction bases unmatched: 4. Germline assignment: CDR1 KGHSH and CDR2 LQKENI.